Listed below are T cell receptor beta chains from one sample, sequenced in a study of blood T cell repertoires in COVID-19. Data came from immunoSEQ multiplex PCR; TCRdb stores just in-frame clones and leaves some out. The sample includes 250,000 or so clones, roughly 81% seen only once; the top ten take less than 8.5%. What was sequenced was PBMCs or T cells enriched from blood (not recorded which). The receptor set was obtained from a woman aged 50 to 60 who had been exposed to COVID-19. Each CDR3 is given with its conserved first and last residue. Fields, in order: J gene, V gene, D gene, clone size, CDR3 DNA, CDR3 protein. The D gene is left open where the match is weak. Size tells how often a clone was seen (once, few, many) or the class of an expanded clone, and some rows leave it out.

J: TRBJ1-2; V: TRBV5-4; D: TRBD1; size: NA; DNA: TGTGCCAGCAGCTTTGGGGGGGACAGGGGAGGTCCCGGCTACACCTTC; CDR3: CASSFGGDRGGPGYTF
J: TRBJ1-1; V: TRBV10-3; D: NA; size: NA; DNA: TGTGCCATCAGTGATATGTTAGAAGCTTTCTTT; CDR3: CAISDMLEAFF
J: TRBJ1-1; V: TRBV14; D: TRBD1; size: NA; DNA: TGTGCCAGCAGCCAAATAGGGGGCAAGTCGGAAGCTTTCTTT; CDR3: CASSQIGGKSEAFF
J: TRBJ1-4; V: TRBV6-5; D: TRBD1; size: NA; DNA: TGTGCCAGCTTTACCCTTGGACAGGGGCTGTTTTTT; CDR3: CASFTLGQGLFF
J: TRBJ1-2; V: TRBV29-1; D: NA; size: NA; DNA: TGCAGCGTTGAACAGGGGAACTATGGCTACACCTTC; CDR3: CSVEQGNYGYTF
J: TRBJ2-7; V: TRBV6-6; D: NA; size: NA; DNA: TGTGCCAGCAGTTACCCTGGGAGGAGGGAGCGGTACGAGCAGTACTTC; CDR3: CASSYPGRRERYEQYF
J: TRBJ2-4; V: TRBV19; D: NA; size: once; DNA: TGTGCCAGTAGTATGCGAGGGGCCAAAAACATTCAGTACTTC; CDR3: CASSMRGAKNIQYF
J: TRBJ1-2; V: TRBV5-6; D: TRBD1; size: NA; DNA: TGTGCCAGCAGCTCCCGGGGACAGCCAAACTATGGCTACACCTTC; CDR3: CASSSRGQPNYGYTF
J: TRBJ1-2; V: TRBV27; D: TRBD1; size: NA; DNA: TGTGCCAGCAGCCCGAGTGGACAGGTCGGAGGCTACACCTTC; CDR3: CASSPSGQVGGYTF
J: TRBJ1-2; V: TRBV12-3/TRBV12-4; D: NA; size: NA; DNA: TGTGCCAGCAGTGAGCAGGGGTATGGCTACACCTTC; CDR3: CASSEQGYGYTF
J: TRBJ2-2; V: TRBV7-2; D: TRBD2; size: NA; DNA: TGTGCCAGCAGCTTATTGGGCGGGGGGGCCCACACCGGGGAGCTGTTTTTT; CDR3: CASSLLGGGAHTGELFF
J: TRBJ1-1; V: TRBV27; D: NA; size: NA; DNA: TGTGCCAGCAGGAGGTTCGGAGGGAACACTGAAGCTTTCTTT; CDR3: CASRRFGGNTEAFF
J: TRBJ2-3; V: TRBV5-1; D: NA; size: NA; DNA: TGCGCCAGCAGCTTGGCCGGAGACTACATAGATACGCAGTATTTT; CDR3: CASSLAGDYIDTQYF
J: TRBJ1-1; V: TRBV5-1; D: NA; size: NA; DNA: TGCGCCAGCTGCCCGGGGTCCGGATCGAACACTGAAGCTTTCTTT; CDR3: CASCPGSGSNTEAFF
J: TRBJ2-3; V: TRBV5-1; D: TRBD1; size: NA; DNA: TGCGCCAGCAGCTTGGAGGGGGCAGAAGGCACAGATACGCAGTATTTT; CDR3: CASSLEGAEGTDTQYF
J: TRBJ1-2; V: TRBV10-2; D: NA; size: NA; DNA: TGCGCCAGCAGCGAGAGGGGGGGCGACTACACCTTC; CDR3: CASSERGGDYTF
J: TRBJ2-3; V: TRBV18; D: NA; size: NA; DNA: TGTGCCAGCTCATCCTACACGGGGTTGATGGATACGCAGTATTTT; CDR3: CASSSYTGLMDTQYF
J: TRBJ1-1; V: TRBV3-1/TRBV3-2; D: TRBD1; size: few; DNA: TGTGCCAGCAGCCAGGGCAGGGGGTTGTTGGCGACTGAAGCTTTCTTT; CDR3: CASSQGRGLLATEAFF
J: TRBJ2-1; V: TRBV5-6; D: TRBD2; size: NA; DNA: TGTGCCAGCAGCTTCCACCGACTAGCGGGGGCCCCCTACAATGAGCAGTTCTTC; CDR3: CASSFHRLAGAPYNEQFF
J: TRBJ1-4; V: TRBV4-3; D: NA; size: NA; DNA: TGCGCCAGCAGCCATCAATTCTACCCCAATGAAAAACTGTTTTTT; CDR3: CASSHQFYPNEKLFF
J: TRBJ1-3; V: TRBV27; D: NA; size: NA; DNA: TGTGCCAGCAGTTTAAGGAGTGGGTACGGAAACACCATATATTTT; CDR3: CASSLRSGYGNTIYF
J: TRBJ1-1; V: TRBV28; D: NA; size: NA; DNA: TGTGCCAGCAGTGGGGGGGGGACTGAAGCTTTCTTT; CDR3: CASSGGGTEAFF
J: TRBJ1-1; V: TRBV9; D: NA; size: NA; DNA: TGTGCCAGCAGCGTGGGAACAGGGCCGCTAGCTTTCTTT; CDR3: CASSVGTGPLAFF
J: TRBJ1-5; V: TRBV7-2; D: NA; size: NA; DNA: TGTGCCAGCAGCTCCGGACAGCTCAATCAGCCCCAGCATTTT; CDR3: CASSSGQLNQPQHF
J: TRBJ1-2; V: TRBV2; D: TRBD1; size: NA; DNA: TGTGCCAGCAGTACCGGGACAGGGTCCTATGGCTACACCTTC; CDR3: CASSTGTGSYGYTF
J: TRBJ2-6; V: TRBV19; D: NA; size: few; DNA: TGTGCCAGTACCACCTTGGCGGCCAACGTCCTGACTTTC; CDR3: CASTTLAANVLTF
J: TRBJ1-1; V: TRBV27; D: NA; size: NA; DNA: TGTGCCAGCAGCTACGGGATAACGAACACTGAAGCTTTCTTT; CDR3: CASSYGITNTEAFF
J: TRBJ2-5; V: TRBV10-2; D: NA; size: NA; DNA: TGCGCCAGCATAGGGCAGGGAGGCGAGACCCAGTACTTC; CDR3: CASIGQGGETQYF
J: TRBJ2-7; V: TRBV7-8; D: TRBD2; size: many; DNA: TGTGCCAGCAGCTCCGGACTAGCGGGTTACGAGCAGTACTTC; CDR3: CASSSGLAGYEQYF
J: TRBJ2-3; V: TRBV5-1; D: NA; size: NA; DNA: TGCGCCAGCAGCTTGGTGGGGGGGCAGGCAGATACGCAGTATTTT; CDR3: CASSLVGGQADTQYF
J: TRBJ1-4; V: TRBV7-9; D: TRBD1; size: NA; DNA: TGTGCCAGCAGCTTACAACAGGGGGAAAATGAAAAACTGTTTTTT; CDR3: CASSLQQGENEKLFF
J: TRBJ2-7; V: TRBV2; D: NA; size: NA; DNA: TGTGCCCGTTCCAAGACTACATCCTACGAGCAGTACTTC; CDR3: CARSKTTSYEQYF
J: TRBJ2-1; V: TRBV28; D: NA; size: few; DNA: TGTGCCGTAGTTAGCGATACCTACAATGAGCAGTTCTTC; CDR3: CAVVSDTYNEQFF
J: TRBJ2-7; V: TRBV28; D: TRBD2; size: NA; DNA: TGTGCCAGCAGTTTTATAAAGTACTCGCCGGGACTAGCGGGGGAACTTGCCTACGAGCAGTACTTC; CDR3: CASSFIKYSPGLAGELAYEQYF
J: TRBJ1-2; V: TRBV12-3/TRBV12-4; D: NA; size: few; DNA: TGTGCCAGCAGTATCAGGGTAGTGGATGGCTACACCTTC; CDR3: CASSIRVVDGYTF
J: TRBJ2-7; V: TRBV13; D: NA; size: NA; DNA: TGTGCCAGCAGCTTAGGCGGGAGAGAGCAGTACTTC; CDR3: CASSLGGREQYF
J: TRBJ1-6; V: TRBV15; D: NA; size: NA; DNA: TGTGCCACCAGCAGAGATCGAAGTTACCCCCTCAGCTCCTATAATTCACCCCTCCACTTT; CDR3: CATSRDRSYPLSSYNSPLHF
J: TRBJ2-1; V: TRBV9; D: TRBD2; size: NA; DNA: TGTGCCAGCAGCGCGACTAGCGGGGGGTACAATGAGCAGTTCTTC; CDR3: CASSATSGGYNEQFF
J: TRBJ2-7; V: TRBV20-1; D: NA; size: few; DNA: TGCAGTGCTAGGGCTCTCATCGAGCAGTACTTC; CDR3: CSARALIEQYF
J: TRBJ2-7; V: TRBV7-2; D: NA; size: NA; DNA: TGTGCCAGCAGCTTCTCAAGAGGAGAGCAGTACTTC; CDR3: CASSFSRGEQYF
J: TRBJ2-3; V: TRBV7-8; D: NA; size: NA; DNA: TGTGCCAGCAGCTTAATCACTCTCACAGATACGCAGTATTTT; CDR3: CASSLITLTDTQYF
J: TRBJ1-5; V: TRBV10-2; D: NA; size: NA; DNA: TGCGCCAGCAGTGAGTCGCAAACAGGATATCAGCCCCAGCATTTT; CDR3: CASSESQTGYQPQHF
J: TRBJ2-1; V: TRBV7-2; D: NA; size: NA; DNA: TGTGCCAGCAGCGCCGCGGTCTACAATGAGCAGTTCTTC; CDR3: CASSAAVYNEQFF
J: TRBJ2-7; V: TRBV6-6; D: NA; size: NA; DNA: TGTGCCAGCAGTCACTCCGGAGCTCGGGTTTACGAGCAGTACTTC; CDR3: CASSHSGARVYEQYF
J: TRBJ2-3; V: TRBV9; D: TRBD2; size: NA; DNA: TGTGCCAGCAGCGACCCCCGGACTAGCGGGGGGGCTTCAGATACGCAGTATTTT; CDR3: CASSDPRTSGGASDTQYF
J: TRBJ1-5; V: TRBV19; D: TRBD1; size: NA; DNA: TGTGCCAGTAGTATTAGGGGGCCGGCAAATCAGCCCCAGCATTTT; CDR3: CASSIRGPANQPQHF
J: TRBJ1-6; V: TRBV18; D: NA; size: NA; DNA: TGTGCCAGCTCACCAGGCGGGGGGAAATCACCCCTCCACTTT; CDR3: CASSPGGGKSPLHF
J: TRBJ1-5; V: TRBV19; D: NA; size: NA; DNA: TGTGCCAGTAGTTGGCGGACAGCCGGAGATCAGCCCCAGCATTTT; CDR3: CASSWRTAGDQPQHF
J: TRBJ1-2; V: TRBV5-1; D: TRBD1; size: NA; DNA: TGCGCCAGCAGCTTTGGGACAGGGCACTGGGATGGCTACACCTTC; CDR3: CASSFGTGHWDGYTF
J: TRBJ1-5; V: TRBV11-2; D: NA; size: NA; DNA: TGTGCCAGCAGCTTAGATGGGAGGGGTGAACAGCCCCAGCATTTT; CDR3: CASSLDGRGEQPQHF
J: TRBJ2-1; V: TRBV27; D: TRBD2; size: NA; DNA: TGTGCCAGCAGTTTTACCCGGGGGGATGAGCAGTTCTTC; CDR3: CASSFTRGDEQFF
J: TRBJ1-1; V: TRBV24-1; D: NA; size: NA; DNA: TGTGCCACCAGGTCGAGGGGGTACACTGAAGCTTTCTTT; CDR3: CATRSRGYTEAFF
J: TRBJ2-1; V: TRBV7-9; D: NA; size: NA; DNA: TGTGCCAGCAGTCCCCCCGCGGGCGGTGAGCAGTTCTTC; CDR3: CASSPPAGGEQFF